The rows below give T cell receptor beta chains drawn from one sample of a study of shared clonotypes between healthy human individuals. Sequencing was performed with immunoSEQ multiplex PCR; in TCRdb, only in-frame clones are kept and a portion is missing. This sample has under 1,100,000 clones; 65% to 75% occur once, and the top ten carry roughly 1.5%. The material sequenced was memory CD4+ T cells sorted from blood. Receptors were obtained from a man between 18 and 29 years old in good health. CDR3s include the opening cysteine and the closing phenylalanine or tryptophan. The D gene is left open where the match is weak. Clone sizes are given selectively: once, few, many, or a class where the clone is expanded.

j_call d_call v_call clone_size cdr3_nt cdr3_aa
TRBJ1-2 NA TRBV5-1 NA TGCGCCAGCAGCTCCACCGGAAACTATGGCTACACCTTC CASSSTGNYGYTF
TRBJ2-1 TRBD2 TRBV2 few TGTGCCAGCAGTGCGTCCCCTACTAGCGGGAGAGGCAACTACAATGAGCAGTTCTTC CASSASPTSGRGNYNEQFF
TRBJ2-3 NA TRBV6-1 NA TGTGCCAGCAGTGATGGCAGGCTAAACACAGATACGCAGTATTTT CASSDGRLNTDTQYF
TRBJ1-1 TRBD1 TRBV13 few TGTGCCAGCAGCTCTCGGGACAGGGGTACGAACACTGAAGCTTTCTTT CASSSRDRGTNTEAFF
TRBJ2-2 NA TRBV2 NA TGTGCCAGCAGTGAAGTAACCCCCAGGAACACCGGGGAGCTGTTTTTT CASSEVTPRNTGELFF
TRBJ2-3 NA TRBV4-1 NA TGCGCCAGCAGCCCCGGGGGAGGTAGGGATACGCAGTATTTT CASSPGGGRDTQYF
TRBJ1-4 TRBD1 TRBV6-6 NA TGTGCCAGCAGTTACCTACCGGGACAGGGTCAAAGGCTGTTTTTT CASSYLPGQGQRLFF
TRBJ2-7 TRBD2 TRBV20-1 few TGCAGTGCTCCTAGAGAGGGACTAAAGTACTTC CSAPREGLKYF
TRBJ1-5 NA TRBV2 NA TGTGCCAGCAGTGATCCCAGGGTTTACAATCAGCCCCAGCATTTT CASSDPRVYNQPQHF
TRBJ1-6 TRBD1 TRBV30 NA TGTGCCTGGAGTGTAAGGGGGCGAAGTTCACCCCTCCACTTT CAWSVRGRSSPLHF
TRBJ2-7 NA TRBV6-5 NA TGTGCCAGCGTTCGGGCGGCAGGGCAAGGCGAGCAGTACTTC CASVRAAGQGEQYF
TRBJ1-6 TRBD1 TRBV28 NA TGTGCCAGCTACCGGACAGGGGGGGGTTCACCCCTCCACTTT CASYRTGGGSPLHF
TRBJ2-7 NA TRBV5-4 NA TGTGCCAGCAGCTTGTGGATGGGGAAGGGCGAGCAGTACTTC CASSLWMGKGEQYF
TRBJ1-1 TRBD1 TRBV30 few TGTGCCTGGGCGGACAGGGGTGATGAAGCTTTCTTT CAWADRGDEAFF
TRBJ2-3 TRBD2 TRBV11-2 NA TGTGCCAGCAGCTTAGAGAGTACTAGCGGGAGGTCAGATACGCAGTATTTT CASSLESTSGRSDTQYF
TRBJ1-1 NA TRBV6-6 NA TGTGCCAGCAGTTCCTCCGGGAGGACTGAAGCTTTCTTT CASSSSGRTEAFF
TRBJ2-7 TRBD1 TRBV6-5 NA TGTGCCAGCAGACCCTCCGCAGGGGGCTCCTACGAGCAGTACTTC CASRPSAGGSYEQYF
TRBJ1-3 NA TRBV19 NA TGTGCCACCCGCCTGGCTTCCGTCTCTGGAAACACCATATATTTT CATRLASVSGNTIYF
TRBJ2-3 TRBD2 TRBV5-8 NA TGTGCCAGCAGCTTGGAAGGGTCCGGGGGGGCCGGGGATACGCAGTATTTT CASSLEGSGGAGDTQYF
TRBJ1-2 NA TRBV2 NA TGTGCCAGCAGGCTGGACGGAACGGTCGGCTACACCTTC CASRLDGTVGYTF
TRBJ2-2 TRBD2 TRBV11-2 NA TGTGCCACCCGGACGGGGGGGCCTTCCGGGGAGCTGTTTTTT CATRTGGPSGELFF
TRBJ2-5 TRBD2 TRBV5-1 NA TGCGCCAGCAGCTTGGAAGCGGGGGGGCCTGCAGAGACCCAGTACTTC CASSLEAGGPAETQYF
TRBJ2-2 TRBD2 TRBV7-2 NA TGTGCCAGCAGCTTAGATGGGACTAGCGGGAGAGGGGAGCTGTTTTTT CASSLDGTSGRGELFF
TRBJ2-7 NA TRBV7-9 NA TGTGCCAGCAGCCCCCGGCCCCGAGAAGAGCAGTACTTC CASSPRPREEQYF
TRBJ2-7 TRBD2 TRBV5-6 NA TGTGCCAGCAGCATAGGGACTAGCGGGATTCGCGAGCAGTACTTC CASSIGTSGIREQYF
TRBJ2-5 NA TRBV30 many TGTGCCTGGAGTGGGGGACCACAAGAGACCCAGTACTTC CAWSGGPQETQYF
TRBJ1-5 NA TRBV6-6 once TGTGCCAGCTCGCGGCAGGGCGGTCAGCCCCAGCATTTT CASSRQGGQPQHF
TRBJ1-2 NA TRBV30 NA TGTGCCTGGAGAACCCCAGGGCTCTATGGCTACACCTTC CAWRTPGLYGYTF
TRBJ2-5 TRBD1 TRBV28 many TGTGCCAGCAGTGGGACAGGGGTGCGAGAGACCCAGTACTTC CASSGTGVRETQYF
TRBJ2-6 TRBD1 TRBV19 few TGTGCCAGTAGGGACAGGGGGCCATTCTCTGGGGCCAACGTCCTGACTTTC CASRDRGPFSGANVLTF
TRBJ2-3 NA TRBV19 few TGTGCCAGTAGCCTGTCGGGGGCAGATACGCAGTATTTT CASSLSGADTQYF
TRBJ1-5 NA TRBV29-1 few TGCAGCGTTGAGGAAGGAGGGGGGCAGCCCCAGCATTTT CSVEEGGGQPQHF
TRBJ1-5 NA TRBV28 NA TGTGCCAGCAGTCTTTCAAGACAGCCCCAGCATTTT CASSLSRQPQHF
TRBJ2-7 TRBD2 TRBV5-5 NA TGTGCCAGCAGCTTGGCCGTTGCTAGCGGAGAGCAGTACTTC CASSLAVASGEQYF
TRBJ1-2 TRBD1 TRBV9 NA TGTGCCAGCAGGGACAGGGGGTATGGCTACACCTTC CASRDRGYGYTF
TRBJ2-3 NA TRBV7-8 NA TGTGCCAGCAGCACACCCAACCTCAGGACACAACGCCGCACAGATACGCAGTATTTT CASSTPNLRTQRRTDTQYF
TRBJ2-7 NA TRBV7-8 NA TGTGCCAGCAGCCTCGGAGACAGCTACGAGCAGTACTTC CASSLGDSYEQYF
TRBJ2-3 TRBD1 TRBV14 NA TGTGCCAGCAGCCAAGTGGGACAGGCCGAAGATACGCAGTATTTT CASSQVGQAEDTQYF
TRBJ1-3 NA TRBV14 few TGTGCCAGCAGCCAGGCGGCGAGGGTGGAAGGAAACACCATATATTTT CASSQAARVEGNTIYF
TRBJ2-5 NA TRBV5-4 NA TGTGCCAGCGCTGGCCGGGACGGGGTGGAGACCCAGTACTTC CASAGRDGVETQYF
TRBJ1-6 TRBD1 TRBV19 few TGTGCCAGTAGATGGGACAGGGAGGGAGCACCCCTCCACTTT CASRWDREGAPLHF
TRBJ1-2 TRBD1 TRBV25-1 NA TGTGCCAGCAGTGGGGGACAGGACATTTCGGGCTATGGCTACACCTTC CASSGGQDISGYGYTF
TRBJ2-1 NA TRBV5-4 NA TGTGCCAGCAGCTCCGCGGCGGGGGCGTACAATGAGCAGTTCTTC CASSSAAGAYNEQFF
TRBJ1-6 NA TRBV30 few TGTGCCTGGAGGGGGAATAATTCACCCCTCCACTTT CAWRGNNSPLHF
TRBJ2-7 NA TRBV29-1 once TGCAGCTCCCAGACAATGGGGGGTCGCTACGAGCAGTACTTC CSSQTMGGRYEQYF
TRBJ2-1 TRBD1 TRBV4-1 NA TGCGCCAGCAGCCAAGAGGGGACAGGGGGGCTCAATGAGCAGTTCTTC CASSQEGTGGLNEQFF
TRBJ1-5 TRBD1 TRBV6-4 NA TGTGCCAGCAGCGCGGACAGGCCTAATCAGCCCCAGCATTTT CASSADRPNQPQHF
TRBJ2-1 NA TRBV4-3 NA TGCGCCAGCAGCCAGGAGTGGCGGATGAATGAGCAGTTCTTC CASSQEWRMNEQFF
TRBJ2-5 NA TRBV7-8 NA TGTGCCAGCAGCCCCCCAGCGGGTAGGGAGACCCAGTACTTC CASSPPAGRETQYF
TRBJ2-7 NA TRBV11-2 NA TGTGCCAGCAGCTTAGGGGACCGCTACGAGCAGTACTTC CASSLGDRYEQYF
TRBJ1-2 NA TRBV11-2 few TGTGCCAGCAGGGCCCGGGGCGTTTATGGCTACACCTTC CASRARGVYGYTF
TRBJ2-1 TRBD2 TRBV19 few TGTGCCAGTTCCTTTGGACTAGCGGGAGGCGAGCAGTTCTTC CASSFGLAGGEQFF
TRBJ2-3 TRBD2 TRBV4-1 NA TGCGCCAGCAGCCAAGCTTTACTAGCGGGGATTTTTTCAGATACGCAGTATTTT CASSQALLAGIFSDTQYF
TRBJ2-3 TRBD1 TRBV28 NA TGTGCCAGCAGTTTAGAGGGGACAGGCACAGATACGCAGTATTTT CASSLEGTGTDTQYF
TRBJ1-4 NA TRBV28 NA TGTGCCAGCAGTTTGAAGGGGAGTGAAAAACTGTTTTTT CASSLKGSEKLFF